This T cell receptor beta chain is from a study of cytomegalovirus exposure and HLA in healthy donors. Study-level findings and limits: In a later analysis, several top co-occurrence clusters appeared linked to parvovirus B19, influenza, CMV and Epstein-Barr virus.

60 Vbeta and 13 Jbeta primers were used in PCR. Generated by immunoSEQ multiplex PCR, the TCRdb table keeps only in-frame clones and is missing some. The table includes about 98,000 clones, 81% detected once. In regard to this clone: No antigen is known for it.

The sequencing sample was made of PBMCs. This TCR was sampled from a man between 35 and 55 years old in good health and CMV-seronegative.

The CDR3 loop is CASSSPSGGQETQYF. The DNA for the CDR3 is TGCGCCAGCAGCTCCCCTAGCGGGGGACAAGAGACCCAGTACTTC. The chain recombines TRBV5-1 with TRBJ2-5, with TRBD2 identical over 10 bases. Trimming cost V 3 bases and J 2 bases; bases outside gene matches: 4. Germline V gene sequence: CDR1 SGHRS, CDR2 YFSETQ. The CDR3 is made up of 15 amino acids.